Each of the 7 T cell receptor beta chains below was sequenced from the same sample in a study of blood T cell repertoires in COVID-19. TCRdb's copy holds only in-frame clones and misses some; the assay was immunoSEQ multiplex PCR. The sample gives 150,000 to 180,000 clones, around 83% of which show up once; around 10% is in the top ten. Sequenced input: peripheral blood. All receptors derive from a woman aged 60-75 years with COVID-19, enrolled during active disease.

The CDR3 DNA follows: TGTGCCAGCAGCCAAGGGGGCCGCTACGAGCAGTACGTC. This translates into CASSQGGRYEQYV. The gene calls are TRBV3-1 (or the pseudogene TRBV3-2) and TRBJ2-7; D is perhaps TRBD1 (5 bases). The CDR3 sequence is 13 residues long. V was cut by 1 base and J by 3 bases, with 7 bases left in between. Germline CDR1 and CDR2: LGHDT and YNNKEL (reference sequence).

The rearrangement links TRBV3-1 (or the pseudogene TRBV3-2) to TRBJ2-2; 8 bases are a match to TRBD2. In germline, CDR1 is LGHDT, CDR2 YNNKEL (reference sequence). With V trimmed by 4 bases and J by 5 bases, 9 bases remained unmatched. The CDR3 totals 16 residues. The CDR3 is CASSPRGGDVTGELFF. As DNA, the CDR3 is TGTGCCAGCAGCCCCCGGGGGGGGGATGTAACCGGGGAGCTGTTTTTT.

V is TRBV18 and J is TRBJ2-7; 9 nucleotides match TRBD1. V shed 1 base, J shed 0 bases, and the junction held 1 base outside the gene matches. CDR1 is KGHSH, CDR2 LQKENI, per germline. CDR3 length equals 15 residues. The CDR3 protein is CASSPRGQGSYEQYF. CDR3 bases: TGTGCCAGCTCACCACGGGGACAGGGCTCCTACGAGCAGTACTTC.

This clone came up once. The rearrangement joins TRBV19 to TRBJ1-5; no clear D gene. Between the trimmed V and J ends, which lost 0 bases and 9 bases, there was a span of 12 bases. The germline V gene encodes CDR1 LNHDA and CDR2 SQIVND (reference sequence). This CDR3 has 14 residues. The CDR3 here is CASSIEFFSWPQHF. The CDR3 region has the DNA TGTGCCAGTAGTATAGAATTTTTCTCGTGGCCCCAGCATTTT.

V and J are TRBV3-1 (or the pseudogene TRBV3-2) and TRBJ1-4; D perhaps matches TRBD1 (6 bases). Trimming took 1 base from V and 5 from J, leaving 14 bases between them. Per the germline V gene, CDR1 is LGHDT and CDR2 is YNNKEL (reference sequence). CDR3 length: 16 amino acids. This CDR3 reads CASSQVLAGVNEKLFF. DNA for the CDR3: TGTGCCAGCAGCCAAGTACTTGCAGGGGTGAATGAAAAACTGTTTTTT.

CDR3 nucleotides: TGTGCCAGTAGTCTGGACAGGGTTGAAACAGATACGCAGTATTTT. Translating it yields CASSLDRVETDTQYF. The V gene is TRBV19, the J gene TRBJ2-3; 8 bases fit TRBD1. This CDR3 is 15 amino acids long. V lost 5 bases to trimming and J lost 3 bases; unmatched junction nucleotides: 7. Germline-derived CDR1 and CDR2 are LNHDA and SQIVND (reference sequence).

This chain joins TRBV7-9 and TRBJ2-7; D uncertain. Deletions cut 1 base from V and 5 bases from J, with 9 bases between. The CDR3 totals 13 residues. Germline lookup yields CDR1 SEHNR and CDR2 FQNEAQ (reference sequence). The CDR3 DNA follows: TGTGCCAGCAGCTTAGTTCTAGGTCACGAGCAGTACTTC. Its protein product is CASSLVLGHEQYF.